Presented here are 22 T cell receptor beta chains from one specimen sequenced in a study of cytomegalovirus exposure and HLA in healthy donors. 13 Jbeta primers and 60 Vbeta primers were used for the PCR. TCRdb's table, derived via immunoSEQ multiplex PCR, lists solely in-frame clones and lacks some. Of 100,000 to 150,000 clones in the sample, just under 80% were seen once. The sample was PBMCs. These receptors all come from a man aged 25 to 40 in good health and CMV-seronegative.

The chain joins TRBV7-2 to TRBJ1-5, with 7 bases aligning to TRBD1. The CDR3 spans 14 residues. The ends lost 5 bases at V and 0 bases at J; junction bases unmatched: 1. CDR1 SGHTA and CDR2 FQGNSA come from the germline V gene. The CDR3 DNA sequence: TGTGCCAGCAGCCCAGGGGGTAGCAATCAGCCCCAGCATTTT. Protein: CASSPGGSNQPQHF. The full variable domain, completed using reference TRBV7-2 and TRBJ1-5, is GAGVSQSPSNKVTEKGKDVELRCDPISGHTALYWYRQSLGQGLEFLIYFQGNSAPDKSGLPSDRFSAERTGGSVSTLTIQRTQQEDSAVYLCASSPGGSNQPQHFGDGTRLSIL.

The chain uses TRBV19 and TRBJ2-3, with TRBD1 matching 9 bases. Germline lookup yields CDR1 LNHDA and CDR2 SQIVND (reference sequence). Germline trimming cut 6 bases from V and 5 bases from J; bases unmatched to any gene: 6. CDR3 length: 14 residues. The CDR3 region has the DNA TGTGCCAGTAGGGACAGGGGTTTAGAAGATACGCAGTATTTT. Amino acids: CASRDRGLEDTQYF. The whole variable domain, remainder taken from reference TRBV19 and TRBJ2-3, is DGGITQSPKYLFRKEGQNVTLSCEQNLNHDAMYWYRQDPGQGLRLIYYSQIVNDFQKGDIAEGYSVSREKKESFPLTVTSAQKNPTAFYLCASRDRGLEDTQYFGPGTRLTVL.

The chain uses TRBV7-2 and TRBJ2-1, with a weak D call TRBD1 (6 bases). The CDR3 extends over 16 amino acids. V lost 1 base, J lost 0 bases, and 10 bases lay in between. Germline V gene sequence: CDR1 SGHTA, CDR2 FQGNSA. The CDR3 protein is CASSLGTARSYNEQFF. For the CDR3, the DNA is TGTGCCAGCAGCTTAGGGACAGCCCGCTCCTACAATGAGCAGTTCTTC.

The V gene is TRBV28, the J gene TRBJ2-2; no clear D. The germline V and J ends were trimmed by 2 bases and 4 bases, with 8 bases remaining between them. Germline V CDR1 and CDR2: MDHEN, SYDVKM. The CDR3 has 14 amino acids. CDR3 residues: CASSLGQRTGELFF. The DNA for the CDR3 is TGTGCCAGCAGTTTAGGTCAGCGCACCGGGGAGCTGTTTTTT.

The chain carries TRBV27 and TRBJ1-4, with 8 bases aligning to TRBD1. The CDR3 is 16 amino acids. Trimming cost V 5 bases and J 6 bases; bases outside gene matches: 11. Germline assignment: CDR1 MNHEY and CDR2 SMNVEV (reference sequence). The CDR3 here is CASSLGQGRGYEKLFF. CDR3 nucleotide sequence: TGTGCCAGCAGTCTAGGACAGGGACGGGGATATGAAAAACTGTTTTTT.

The CDR3 reads CASTLGGGNYEQYF. The CDR3 DNA sequence: TGTGCCAGCACCTTAGGGGGGGGAAACTACGAGCAGTACTTC. The chain uses TRBV28 and TRBJ2-7; maybe TRBD2 (7 bases). There are 14 residues in the CDR3. Germline V gene lookup returns CDR1 MDHEN and CDR2 SYDVKM. Trimming took 7 bases from V and 3 from J, leaving 16 bases between them. The full variable domain, rest sourced from reference TRBV28 and TRBJ2-7, is DVKVTQSSRYLVKRTGEKVFLECVQDMDHENMFWYRQDPGLGLRLIYFSYDVKMKEKGDIPEGYSVSREKKERFSLILESASTNQTSMYLCASTLGGGNYEQYFGPGTRLTVT.

The V gene is TRBV6-5, the J gene TRBJ2-1, with 7 positions matching TRBD1. This CDR3 contains 12 residues. Losses at the gene ends were 11 bases for V and 7 bases for J; bases not matched to a gene: 8. Germline values: CDR1 MNHEY, CDR2 SVGAGI. In nucleotides, the CDR3 is TGTGCCGGTAAGGGGGCCTGGAATGAGCAGTTCTTC. Translated, it gives CAGKGAWNEQFF.

V and J are TRBV28 and TRBJ2-1; D is possibly TRBD1 (6 bases). The ends were cut back, 3 bases at V and 8 bases at J, with 20 bases in the middle. The CDR3 contains 16 residues. Germline CDR1 reads MDHEN; CDR2 reads SYDVKM. The CDR3 reads CASSLGAQGIFHEQFF. CDR3 in DNA: TGTGCCAGCAGTTTGGGGGCGCAGGGAATTTTCCATGAGCAGTTCTTC.

The rearrangement joins TRBV28 to TRBJ2-1, with 13 bases aligning to TRBD2. With 5 bases clipped from V and 10 bases from J, the junction kept 8 bases outside the gene matches. Germline CDR1 is MDHEN and CDR2 is SYDVKM. The CDR3 extends over 15 amino acids. The CDR3 region is CASSTTSGGTREQFF. CDR3 nucleotide sequence: TGTGCCAGCAGTACGACTAGCGGGGGGACACGGGAGCAGTTCTTC.

V gene TRBV21-1 combines with J gene TRBJ2-3; the D segment call TRBD2 is taken from the table without a DNA check. TRBV21-1 is flagged as a pseudogene. The CDR3 is made up of 17 amino acids. CDR3 region: CASSKAESPAVPDTQYF. The CDR3 DNA is TGTGCCAGCAGCAAAGCAGAATCGCCCGCGGTCCCCGATACGCAGTATTTT.

This chain connects TRBV4-3 to TRBJ1-2; tentatively, D is TRBD1 (5 bases). CDR3 length: 13 residues. The ends were cut back, 3 bases at V and 2 bases at J, with 7 bases in the middle. The germline CDR1 and CDR2 sequences are LGHNA and YSLEER. The CDR3 DNA sequence: TGCGCCAGCAGCCAGGGACTGAACTATGGCTACACCTTC. As protein: CASSQGLNYGYTF.

This clone was counted only a few times. V usage is TRBV6-5 and J usage is TRBJ1-4; D unresolved. The CDR3 runs to 13 residues. The germline gives CDR1 MNHEY, CDR2 SVGAGI. The V end was cut by 0 bases, the J end by 4 bases, with 3 bases between. As DNA, the CDR3 is TGTGCCAGCAGTTACTCACATAATGAAAAACTGTTTTTT. Residues: CASSYSHNEKLFF.

The count of this clone is one. V and J are TRBV2 and TRBJ2-4, with D maybe TRBD1 (5 bases). Germline values: CDR1 SNHLY, CDR2 FYNNEI. Between the trimmed V and J ends, which lost 4 bases and 6 bases, there was a span of 13 bases. This CDR3 has 14 amino acids. The CDR3, as DNA: TGTGCCAGCAGTGCCTTCCAGGGTTTAAACATTCAGTACTTC. It specifies CASSAFQGLNIQYF.

The genes are TRBV10-3 and TRBJ2-3; D might be TRBD2 (7 bases). CDR1 ENHRY and CDR2 SYGVKD come from the germline V gene. The CDR3 loop spans 18 amino acids. Trimming removed 4 bases from V and 2 bases from J, with 22 bases in between. The CDR3 sequence is CAISVGWGLADHTDTQYF. CDR3 DNA: TGTGCCATCAGTGTCGGTTGGGGGCTAGCGGATCACACAGATACGCAGTATTTT.

This chain connects TRBV28 to TRBJ1-6; TRBD1 agrees at 9 bases. Per germline, CDR1 MDHEN and CDR2 SYDVKM. The CDR3 runs to 15 residues. After removal of 5 bases from V and 9 bases from J, the junction contained 8 bases not matched to a gene. The CDR3 region is CASSNPPTGGSPLHF. DNA of the CDR3: TGTGCCAGCAGTAATCCACCGACAGGGGGTTCACCCCTCCACTTT.

The J gene is TRBJ2-1, the V gene TRBV23-1; 10 nucleotides agree with TRBD1. TRBV23-1 has ORF status, its function being uncertain. The CDR3 has 10 amino acids. The ends lost 7 bases at V and 15 bases at J; junction bases unmatched: 3. CDR3 sequence (DNA): TGCGCCAGCATAGGGACAGGGGTGTTCTTC. Translated: CASIGTGVFF.

This rearrangement joins TRBV4-1 to TRBJ2-7; 8 bases line up with TRBD1. The ends lost 0 bases at V and 3 bases at J; junction bases unmatched: 7. Germline CDR1 is MGHRA and CDR2 is YSYEKL. This CDR3 comprises 16 residues. Here the CDR3 reads CASSQDRRTGNYEQYF. DNA for the CDR3: TGCGCCAGCAGCCAAGACCGTCGGACAGGGAACTACGAGCAGTACTTC.

The chain's CDR3 is CASTLGHLGNTIYF. The CDR3 DNA is TGTGCCAGCACCCTGGGACACCTCGGAAACACCATATATTTT. The V gene is TRBV13, the J gene TRBJ1-3; perhaps TRBD1 as D (6 bases). With 7 bases removed from V and 4 bases from J, the gap between germline ends came to 14 bases. This CDR3 has 14 residues. CDR1 is PRHDT, CDR2 FYEKMQ, per germline (reference sequence).

The chain joins TRBV7-9 to TRBJ2-1; D ambiguous. This CDR3 is 14 amino acids long. Germline values: CDR1 SEHNR, CDR2 FQNEAQ (reference sequence). Trimming took 1 base from V and 0 from J, leaving 4 bases between them. The CDR3 DNA follows: TGTGCCAGCAGCTTAGTCAACTCCTACAATGAGCAGTTCTTC. It is translated as CASSLVNSYNEQFF.

The V and J genes are TRBV4-1 and TRBJ1-2; perhaps TRBD1 as D (5 bases). CDR1 is MGHRA, CDR2 YSYEKL, per germline. Trimming removed 0 bases from V and 3 bases from J, with 8 bases in between. The CDR3 consists of 14 residues. In DNA form, the CDR3 reads TGCGCCAGCAGCCAAGACAGGGAAGACTATGGCTACACCTTC. Its translation: CASSQDREDYGYTF.

The rearrangement links TRBV7-2 to TRBJ1-1; 10 bases align to TRBD1. Per the germline V gene, CDR1 is SGHTA and CDR2 is FQGNSA. The CDR3 extends over 17 amino acids. V was clipped by 1 base and J by 5 bases; unmatched bases: 10. The CDR3 region is CASSLGLDRGPRTEAFF. The CDR3 coding sequence is TGTGCCAGCAGCTTAGGTCTAGACAGGGGGCCGAGGACTGAAGCTTTCTTT. Supplemented by reference TRBV7-2 and TRBJ1-1, the full variable domain reads GAGVSQSPSNKVTEKGKDVELRCDPISGHTALYWYRQSLGQGLEFLIYFQGNSAPDKSGLPSDRFSAERTGGSVSTLTIQRTQQEDSAVYLCASSLGLDRGPRTEAFFGQGTRLTVV.

The chain is built from TRBV5-1 and TRBJ1-4; no reliable D call. The germline V and J ends were trimmed by 4 bases and 0 bases, with 13 bases remaining between them. CDR1 and CDR2 from the germline V gene are SGHRS and YFSETQ. This CDR3 is built from 16 residues. The CDR3 spells CASSPMEMATNEKLFF. The CDR3 DNA reads as TGCGCCAGCAGCCCGATGGAGATGGCAACTAATGAAAAACTGTTTTTT.